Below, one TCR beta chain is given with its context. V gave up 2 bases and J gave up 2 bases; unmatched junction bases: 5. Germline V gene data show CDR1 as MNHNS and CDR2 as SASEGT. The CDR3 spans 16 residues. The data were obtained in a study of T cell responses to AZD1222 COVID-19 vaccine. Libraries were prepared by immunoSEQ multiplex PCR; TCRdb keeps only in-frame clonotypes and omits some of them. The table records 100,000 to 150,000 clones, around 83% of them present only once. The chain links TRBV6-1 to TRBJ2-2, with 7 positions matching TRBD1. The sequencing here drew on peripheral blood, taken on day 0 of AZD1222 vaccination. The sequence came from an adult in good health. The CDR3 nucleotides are TGTGCCAGCAGTGAATGGGTAGGGGGCAACACCGGGGAGCTGTTTTTT. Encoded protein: CASSEWVGGNTGELFF.